Reported below is one T cell receptor (beta chain). Its target is not known. The collection from each donor was one heparinised blood draw averaging around 100 mL. The sample comes from a study of beta chain features in type 1 diabetes. Whole-study results and caveats: Researchers report that Type 1 diabetes patients had moderately but significantly shorter TCRB CDR3s across all four CD4+ subsets. A PCR bias possibly favoring shorter templates would apply equally to patients and controls. It was among patients, rather than healthy donors, that naive, central memory and Treg TCRB repertoires appeared more similar.

The CDR3 has 13 residues. Germline lookup yields CDR1 MNHEY and CDR2 SMNVEV (reference sequence). Trimming stripped 1 base from V and 8 bases from J, with 9 bases between. Expressed TCRB transcripts got sequenced, as all isolated RNA was reverse transcribed. Clones were sequenced by immunoSEQ multiplex PCR, and TCRdb holds only the in-frame ones, with some missing. The profile shows more than 300,000 clones, roughly 9.8% of them singletons. This TCR came from a man aged 25 to 40 with type 1 diabetes. V gene TRBV27 combines with J gene TRBJ2-4; perhaps TRBD2 as D (6 bases). The sample consisted of central memory CD4+ T cells from blood. The CDR3 protein is CASSLWGDDIQYF. In DNA, the CDR3 is TGTGCCAGCAGTTTATGGGGGGACGACATTCAGTACTTC.